This entry features one T cell receptor beta chain sequence. This sample stems from a study of response to subunit inactivated influenza vaccine. V was pared by 2 bases and J by 0 bases, with 9 bases between. CDR1 is SGHRS, CDR2 YFSETQ, per germline. This CDR3 comprises 15 residues. TCRdb recomputed calls from the RT-PCR reads with MiXCR, one row per CDR3 protein. The top ten clones hold 11% of a sample with 650,000 to 800,000 distinct CDR3 sequences, around 20% of them seen once. This chain links TRBV5-1 with TRBJ2-4, with D unresolved. Specimen: PBMCs from blood, collected roughly 5 days after vaccination. This TCR derives from a man aged 50-60 years who received an inactivated influenza vaccine. This CDR3 reads CASSLNGIAKNIQYF. CDR3 in DNA: TGCGCCAGCAGCTTAAACGGTATAGCCAAAAACATTCAGTACTTC.